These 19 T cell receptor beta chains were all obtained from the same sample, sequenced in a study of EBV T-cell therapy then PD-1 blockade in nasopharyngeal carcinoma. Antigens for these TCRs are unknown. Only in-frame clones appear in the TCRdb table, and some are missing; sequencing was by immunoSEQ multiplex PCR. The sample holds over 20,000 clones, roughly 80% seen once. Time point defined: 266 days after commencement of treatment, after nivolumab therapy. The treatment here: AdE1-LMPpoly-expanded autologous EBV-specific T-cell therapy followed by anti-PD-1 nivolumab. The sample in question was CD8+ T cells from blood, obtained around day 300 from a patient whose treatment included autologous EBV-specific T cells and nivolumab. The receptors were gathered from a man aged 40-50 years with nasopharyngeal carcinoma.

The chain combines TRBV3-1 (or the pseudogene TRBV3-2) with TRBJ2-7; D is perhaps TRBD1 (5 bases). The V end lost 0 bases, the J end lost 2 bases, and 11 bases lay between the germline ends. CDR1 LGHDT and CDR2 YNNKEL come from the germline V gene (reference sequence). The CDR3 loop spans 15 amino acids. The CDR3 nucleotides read TGTGCCAGCAGCCAAGATCCTACAGGTACCTACGAGCAGTACTTC. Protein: CASSQDPTGTYEQYF.

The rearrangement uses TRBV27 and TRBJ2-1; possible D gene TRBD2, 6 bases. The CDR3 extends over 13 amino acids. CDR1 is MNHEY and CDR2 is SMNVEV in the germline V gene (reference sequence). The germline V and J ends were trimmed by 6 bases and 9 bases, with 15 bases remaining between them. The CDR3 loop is CASSTLGGGEQFF. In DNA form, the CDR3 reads TGTGCCAGCAGCACTCTGGGGGGTGGTGAGCAGTTCTTC.

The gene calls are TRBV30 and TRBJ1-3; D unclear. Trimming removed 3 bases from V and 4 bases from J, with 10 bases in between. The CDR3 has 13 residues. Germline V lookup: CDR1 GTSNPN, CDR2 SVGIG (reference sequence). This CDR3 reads CAWSENFGNTIYF. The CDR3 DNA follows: TGTGCCTGGAGCGAAAATTTCGGAAACACCATATATTTT.

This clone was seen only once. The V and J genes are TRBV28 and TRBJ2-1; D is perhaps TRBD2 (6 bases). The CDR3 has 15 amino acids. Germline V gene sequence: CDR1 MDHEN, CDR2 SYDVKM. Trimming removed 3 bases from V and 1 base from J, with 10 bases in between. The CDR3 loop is CASSFGDSSYNEQFF. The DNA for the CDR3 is TGTGCCAGCAGTTTCGGGGACTCTTCCTACAATGAGCAGTTCTTC.

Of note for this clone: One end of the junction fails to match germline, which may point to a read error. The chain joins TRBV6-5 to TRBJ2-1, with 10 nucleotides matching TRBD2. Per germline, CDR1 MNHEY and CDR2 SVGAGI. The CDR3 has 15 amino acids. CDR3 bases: TGTGCCACCAGTCCGGCTAGCGGGGGACAGAGTGAGCAGTTCTTC. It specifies CATSPASGGQSEQFF.

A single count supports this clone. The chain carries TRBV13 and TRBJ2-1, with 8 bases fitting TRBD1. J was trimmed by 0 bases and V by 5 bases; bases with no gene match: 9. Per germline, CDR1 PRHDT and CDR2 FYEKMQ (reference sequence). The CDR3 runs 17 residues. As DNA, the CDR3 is TGTGCCAGCAGCCTTTTAACCGGACAGGGCTCCTACAATGAGCAGTTCTTC. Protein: CASSLLTGQGSYNEQFF. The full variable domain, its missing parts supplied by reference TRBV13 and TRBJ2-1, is AAGVIQSPRHLIKEKRETATLKCYPIPRHDTVYWYQQGPGQDPQFLISFYEKMQSDKGSIPDRFSAQQFSDYHSELNMSSLELGDSALYFCASSLLTGQGSYNEQFFGPGTRLTVL.

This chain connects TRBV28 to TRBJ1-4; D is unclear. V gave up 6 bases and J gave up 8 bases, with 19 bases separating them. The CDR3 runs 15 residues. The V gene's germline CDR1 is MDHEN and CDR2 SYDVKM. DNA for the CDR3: TGTGCCAGCAGCCGCACCAGAGGGTTAGCGGAAAAACTGTTTTTT. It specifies CASSRTRGLAEKLFF.

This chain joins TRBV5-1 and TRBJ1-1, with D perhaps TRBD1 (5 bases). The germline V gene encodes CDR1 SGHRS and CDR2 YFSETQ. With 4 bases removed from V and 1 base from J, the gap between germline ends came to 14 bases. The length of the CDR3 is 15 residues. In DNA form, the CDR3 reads TGCGCCAGCAGCGGACCGGGACCGGGGAACACTGAAGCTTTCTTT. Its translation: CASSGPGPGNTEAFF.

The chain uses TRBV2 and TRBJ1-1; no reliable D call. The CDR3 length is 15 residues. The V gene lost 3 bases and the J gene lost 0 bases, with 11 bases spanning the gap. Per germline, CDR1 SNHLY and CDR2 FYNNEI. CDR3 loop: CASSEFGKMNTEAFF. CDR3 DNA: TGTGCCAGCAGTGAGTTTGGGAAAATGAACACTGAAGCTTTCTTT.

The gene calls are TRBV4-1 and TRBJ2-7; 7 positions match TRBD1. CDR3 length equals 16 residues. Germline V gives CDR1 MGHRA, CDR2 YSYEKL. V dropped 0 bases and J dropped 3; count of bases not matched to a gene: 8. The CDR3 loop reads CASSQDPGTVLYEQYF. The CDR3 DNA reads TGCGCCAGCAGCCAAGACCCCGGGACAGTCCTCTACGAGCAGTACTTC.

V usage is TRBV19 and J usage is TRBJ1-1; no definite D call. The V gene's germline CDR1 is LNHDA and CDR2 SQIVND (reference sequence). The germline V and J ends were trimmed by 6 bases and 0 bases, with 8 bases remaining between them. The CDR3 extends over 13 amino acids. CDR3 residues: CASSLIMNTEAFF. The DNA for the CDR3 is TGTGCCAGTAGCTTGATTATGAACACTGAAGCTTTCTTT.

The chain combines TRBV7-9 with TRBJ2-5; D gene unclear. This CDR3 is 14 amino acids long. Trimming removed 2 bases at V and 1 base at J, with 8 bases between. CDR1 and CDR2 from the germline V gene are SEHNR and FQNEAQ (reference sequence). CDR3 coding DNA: TGTGCCAGCAGCTTACAAGGGATCCAAGAGACCCAGTACTTC. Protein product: CASSLQGIQETQYF.

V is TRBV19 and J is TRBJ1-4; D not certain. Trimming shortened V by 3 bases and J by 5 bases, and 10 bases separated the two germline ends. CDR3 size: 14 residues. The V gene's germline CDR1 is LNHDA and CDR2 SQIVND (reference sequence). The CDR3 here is CASSMGIGNEKLFF. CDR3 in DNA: TGTGCCAGTAGTATGGGGATTGGCAATGAAAAACTGTTTTTT. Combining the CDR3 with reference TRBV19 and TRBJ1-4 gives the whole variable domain DGGITQSPKYLFRKEGQNVTLSCEQNLNHDAMYWYRQDPGQGLRLIYYSQIVNDFQKGDIAEGYSVSREKKESFPLTVTSAQKNPTAFYLCASSMGIGNEKLFFGSGTQLSVL.

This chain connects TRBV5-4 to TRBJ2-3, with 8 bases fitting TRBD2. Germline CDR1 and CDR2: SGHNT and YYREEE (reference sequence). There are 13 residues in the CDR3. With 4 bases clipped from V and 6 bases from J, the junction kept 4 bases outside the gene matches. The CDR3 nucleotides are TGTGCCAGCAGCCCACTAGCGGTGGATACGCAGTATTTT. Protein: CASSPLAVDTQYF.

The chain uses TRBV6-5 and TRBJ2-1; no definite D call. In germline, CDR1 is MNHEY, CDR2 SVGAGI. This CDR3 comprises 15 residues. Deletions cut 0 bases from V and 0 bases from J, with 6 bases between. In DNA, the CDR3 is TGTGCCAGCAGTTACTCCGTGAGCTCCTACAATGAGCAGTTCTTC. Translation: CASSYSVSSYNEQFF.

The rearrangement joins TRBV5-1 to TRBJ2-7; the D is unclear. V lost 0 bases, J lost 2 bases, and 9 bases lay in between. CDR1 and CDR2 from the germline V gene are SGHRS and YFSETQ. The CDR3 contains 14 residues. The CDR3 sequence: CASSLAGLTYEQYF. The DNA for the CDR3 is TGCGCCAGCAGCTTGGCCGGGCTTACCTACGAGCAGTACTTC.

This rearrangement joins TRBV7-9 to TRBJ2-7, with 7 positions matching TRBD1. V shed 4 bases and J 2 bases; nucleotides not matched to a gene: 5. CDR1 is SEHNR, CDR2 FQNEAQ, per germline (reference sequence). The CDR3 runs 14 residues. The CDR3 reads CASSSGQSPYEQYF. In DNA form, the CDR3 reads TGTGCCAGCAGCTCGGGACAGAGCCCCTACGAGCAGTACTTC.

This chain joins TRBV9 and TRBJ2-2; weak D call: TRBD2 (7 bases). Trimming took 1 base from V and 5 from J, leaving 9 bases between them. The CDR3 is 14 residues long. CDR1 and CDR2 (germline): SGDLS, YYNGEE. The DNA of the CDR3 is TGTGCCAGCAGCGTAAGGGGGGGAACCGGGGAGCTGTTTTTT. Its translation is CASSVRGGTGELFF.

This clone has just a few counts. The CDR3 spells CASSGEGDEKLFF. CDR3 DNA: TGTGCCAGCAGTGGTGAAGGGGATGAAAAACTGTTTTTT. The chain links TRBV27 to TRBJ1-4; TRBD1 is a possible D gene (5 bases). Between the trimmed V and J ends, which lost 5 bases and 6 bases, there was a span of 10 bases. Germline V lookup: CDR1 MNHEY, CDR2 SMNVEV (reference sequence). This CDR3 is 13 amino acids long.